Shown below are 8 T cell receptor beta chains from a single sample sequenced in a study of T cell responses to AZD1222 COVID-19 vaccine. Measured with immunoSEQ multiplex PCR; TCRdb has only the in-frame clones, and not every one. Of 150,000 to 200,000 clones listed, about 90% are singletons. The source material was peripheral blood, sampled 28 days after the second AZD1222 dose. These TCRs come from an adult who received the AZD1222 COVID-19 vaccine.

The table lists this clone with a count of one. The chain couples TRBV6-7 to TRBJ1-4; TRBD1 matches at 10 bases. TRBV6-7 is an open reading frame, and its role is uncertain. V gave up 1 base and J gave up 6 bases; unmatched junction bases: 2. This CDR3 is 15 amino acids long. The CDR3 spells CASSYLTGGDEKLFF. In DNA, the CDR3 is TGTGCCAGCAGTTACTTGACAGGGGGCGATGAAAAACTGTTTTTT.

The rearrangement uses TRBV5-1 and TRBJ1-3; possibly TRBD1 for D (5 bases). This CDR3 comprises 15 residues. Germline V gene lookup returns CDR1 SGHRS and CDR2 YFSETQ. Deletions cut 3 bases from V and 0 bases from J, with 10 bases between. CDR3 loop: CASSYSGHSGNTIYF. The DNA for the CDR3 is TGCGCCAGCAGCTACTCCGGACACTCTGGAAACACCATATATTTT.

The chain links TRBV11-2 to TRBJ2-5, with D perhaps matching TRBD1 (6 bases). V dropped 5 bases and J dropped 5 bases, with 18 bases sitting between them. In germline, CDR1 is SGHAT, CDR2 FQNNGV. The CDR3 is made up of 15 amino acids. CDR3 sequence reads: CASSLSRGNRETQYF. CDR3 DNA: TGTGCCAGCAGCCTCTCGAGGGGGAACCGGGAGACCCAGTACTTC. The full variable domain, its missing parts supplied by reference TRBV11-2 and TRBJ2-5, is EAGVAQSPRYKIIEKRQSVAFWCNPISGHATLYWYQQILGQGPKLLIQFQNNGVVDDSQLPKDRFSAERLKGVDSTLKIQPAKLEDSAVYLCASSLSRGNRETQYFGPGTRLLVL.

V usage is TRBV6-6 and J usage is TRBJ1-5; D may be TRBD1 (5 bases). CDR3 size: 19 residues. Germline CDR1 is MNHNY and CDR2 is SVGAGI (reference sequence). The V and J ends lost 5 bases and 2 bases respectively, with 25 bases between them. The CDR3 region is CASSLLSPNEGGGNQPQHF. As DNA, the CDR3 is TGTGCCAGCAGTCTTCTTTCCCCCAACGAGGGAGGGGGCAATCAGCCCCAGCATTTT.

The chain couples TRBV19 to TRBJ1-1; TRBD1 aligns across 10 bases. Trimming at V came to 0 bases and at J to 9 bases, leaving 16 bases not matched to a gene. The CDR3 sequence is 18 residues long. Germline loops: CDR1 LNHDA, CDR2 SQIVND (reference sequence). The CDR3 loop is CASSIEPGQGTYGGQAFF. The CDR3 DNA follows: TGTGCCAGTAGTATAGAACCGGGACAGGGGACTTACGGGGGACAAGCTTTCTTT.

A single count supports this clone. As DNA, the CDR3 is TGCGCCAGCAGCTTAGGAGGCTCTGGAAACACCATATATTTT. This translates into CASSLGGSGNTIYF. This rearrangement joins TRBV5-1 to TRBJ1-3; D remains ambiguous. The CDR3 covers 14 residues. Trimming took off 2 bases at V and 0 bases at J, with 6 bases between the two ends. Germline V gene sequence: CDR1 SGHRS, CDR2 YFSETQ.

J is TRBJ1-6 and V is TRBV12-5; D is possibly TRBD1 (5 bases). The CDR3 has 17 residues. The V end lost 4 bases, the J end lost 6 bases, and 19 bases lay between the germline ends. Germline V lookup: CDR1 LGHNT, CDR2 FRNRAP. CDR3 in amino acids: CASGSLKSRDLNSPLHF. The CDR3 DNA sequence: TGTGCTAGTGGTTCTCTTAAGTCGAGGGACCTTAATTCACCCCTCCACTTT.

In this sample, this clone turned up a few times. The chain has TRBV24-1 and TRBJ2-1, with 12 nucleotides matching TRBD2. CDR1 KGHDR and CDR2 SFDVKD come from the germline V gene. Trimming removed 0 bases from V and 13 bases from J; junction bases left unmatched: 15. CDR3 size: 18 residues. CDR3 loop: CATSDLQGSSGGALGQFF. Here the CDR3 DNA reads TGTGCCACCAGTGATTTGCAAGGGTCTAGCGGGGGGGCCCTGGGACAGTTCTTC.